This T cell receptor beta chain was identified in a study of blood T cell repertoires in COVID-19. Study information: Specimens from acute and convalescent COVID-19 originated in the United States, Italy and Spain.

Measured with immunoSEQ multiplex PCR; TCRdb has only the in-frame clones, and not every one. Of 200,000 to 300,000 clones in the sample, 85% to 90% were seen once. After removal of 2 bases from V and 1 base from J, the junction contained 11 bases not matched to a gene. This CDR3 contains 19 residues. Germline CDR1 MNHEY, CDR2 SMNVEV (reference sequence). All recovered Cohort 3 donors got two negative PCRs, got clearance, or saw symptom resolution. This chain joins TRBV27 and TRBJ1-5, with TRBD1 matching 10 bases. The sample taken for sequencing was PBMCs or T cells enriched from blood (not recorded which). The sequence was collected from a man between 40 and 49 years old who had recovered from COVID-19. The CDR3 sequence: CASSLNSGQGMYSNQPQHF. The DNA for the CDR3 is TGTGCCAGCAGTTTAAATTCGGGACAGGGGATGTACAGCAATCAGCCCCAGCATTTT.